Each of the 17 T cell receptor beta chains below was sequenced from the same sample in a study of monozygotic twins with inflammatory bowel disease. Reanalyzing the 5' RACE reads, TCRdb keeps one entry per CDR3 protein, without DNA. The sample totals around 140,000 distinct CDR3 sequences; its top ten clones hold approximately 2.5%. Specimen: blood. Receptors originate from a human donor with ulcerative colitis or Crohn's disease, or a healthy co-twin of an affected twin (not recorded which).

The CDR3 loop is CASSIASMRTGELFF. V and J are TRBV19 and TRBJ2-2; the D call from TCRdb, TRBD2, cannot be confirmed without DNA. Germline CDR1 reads LNHDA; CDR2 reads SQIVND (reference sequence). The CDR3 has 15 residues. Complete variable domain (other parts from reference TRBV19 and TRBJ2-2): DGGITQSPKYLFRKEGQNVTLSCEQNLNHDAMYWYRQDPGQGLRLIYYSQIVNDFQKGDIAEGYSVSREKKESFPLTVTSAQKNPTAFYLCASSIASMRTGELFFGEGSRLTVL.

V and J are TRBV20-1 and TRBJ2-7; absent DNA, TCRdb's TRBD1 call cannot be checked. Germline V lookup: CDR1 DFQATT, CDR2 SNEGSKA (reference sequence). There are 13 residues in the CDR3. The CDR3: CSAPMGHSYEQYF.

The chain uses TRBV5-1 and TRBJ2-5; as DNA is missing, the TRBD1 call by TCRdb cannot be tested. The CDR3 spans 15 residues. The V gene's germline CDR1 is SGHRS and CDR2 YFSETQ. The CDR3 region is CASSLATGGRETQYF.

V is TRBV7-8 and J is TRBJ1-5; TCRdb returns TRBD1, unconfirmable since there is no DNA. Germline CDR1 is SGHVS and CDR2 is FQNEAQ. CDR3 size: 16 residues. The CDR3 protein is CASSSRGLYSNQPQHF.

This chain connects TRBV5-1 to TRBJ2-5; TCRdb gives TRBD1 as the D gene, but with no DNA this cannot be confirmed. From germline, CDR1 is SGHRS and CDR2 YFSETQ. The length of the CDR3 is 14 residues. The CDR3 reads CASSLETGQETQYF.

J is TRBJ1-3 and V is TRBV4-1; TCRdb's assignment of TRBD1 cannot be checked, as there is no DNA. The germline V gene encodes CDR1 MGHRA and CDR2 YSYEKL. The CDR3 is 17 amino acids. CDR3 loop: CASSQPKTGLSGNTIYF.

The chain carries TRBV20-1 and TRBJ2-7; the TCRdb D gene call, TRBD2, has no DNA to confirm it. This CDR3 has 14 amino acids. Germline V gene lookup returns CDR1 DFQATT and CDR2 SNEGSKA (reference sequence). CDR3 protein: CSAPQGGSPYEQYF.

The chain has TRBV12-3 or TRBV12-4 and TRBJ1-5; the TCRdb call, TRBD1, lacks DNA for checking. This CDR3 is 14 amino acids long. CDR3 sequence reads: CASTPGVRNQPQHF.

The J gene is TRBJ2-3, the V gene TRBV20-1; absent DNA, TCRdb's TRBD2 call cannot be checked. Looked up from germline, CDR1 is DFQATT and CDR2 is SNEGSKA (reference sequence). This CDR3 has 17 residues. The CDR3: CSADVAGRPLSTDTQYF.

The chain combines TRBV6-1 with TRBJ2-3; TCRdb calls TRBD1, which cannot be checked without DNA. The CDR3 is 16 residues long. The germline gives CDR1 MNHNS, CDR2 SASEGT. CDR3 sequence: CASSEARGQSTDTQYF.

This chain uses TRBV20-1 with TRBJ1-2; the TCRdb D gene call, TRBD1, has no DNA to confirm it. The germline CDR1 and CDR2 sequences are DFQATT and SNEGSKA (reference sequence). The CDR3 sequence is 13 residues long. CDR3: CSALQGNNYGYTF.

The CDR3 here is CASIEQGRGGYTF. The chain employs TRBV6-2 or TRBV6-3 and TRBJ1-2; without DNA, the TCRdb call of TRBD1 cannot be checked. The CDR3 runs to 13 residues. Germline V CDR1 and CDR2: MNHEY, SVGEGT.

The genes are TRBV12-3 or TRBV12-4 and TRBJ2-1; the D call of TRBD1 rests on TCRdb alone, since no DNA is present to check it. The CDR3 length is 15 residues. The CDR3 sequence: CASSLGSWTGSEQFF.

The chain is built from TRBV4-3 and TRBJ2-5; TCRdb's D gene call, TRBD1, goes unchecked for lack of DNA. The CDR3 spans 17 residues. Looked up from germline, CDR1 is LGHNA and CDR2 is YSLEER. The CDR3 protein is CASSLRYRTAMGETQYF.

This chain links TRBV19 with TRBJ1-1; the D call of TRBD1 rests on TCRdb alone, since no DNA is present to check it. Looked up from germline, CDR1 is LNHDA and CDR2 is SQIVND (reference sequence). The CDR3 is 16 residues long. CDR3 protein: CASSPDGIGYNTEAFF. The whole variable domain, filled in from reference TRBV19 and TRBJ1-1, reads DGGITQSPKYLFRKEGQNVTLSCEQNLNHDAMYWYRQDPGQGLRLIYYSQIVNDFQKGDIAEGYSVSREKKESFPLTVTSAQKNPTAFYLCASSPDGIGYNTEAFFGQGTRLTVV.

The V gene is TRBV3-1, the J gene TRBJ2-3. This CDR3 region has 13 residues. The germline V gene has CDR1 LGHDT and CDR2 YNNKEL (reference sequence). The CDR3 loop reads CASSQDPTDTQYF.

The CDR3 sequence: CSCKSDSGANVLTF. The chain couples TRBV20-1 to TRBJ2-6. The CDR3 runs to 14 residues. Germline CDR1 and CDR2: DFQATT and SNEGSKA (reference sequence).